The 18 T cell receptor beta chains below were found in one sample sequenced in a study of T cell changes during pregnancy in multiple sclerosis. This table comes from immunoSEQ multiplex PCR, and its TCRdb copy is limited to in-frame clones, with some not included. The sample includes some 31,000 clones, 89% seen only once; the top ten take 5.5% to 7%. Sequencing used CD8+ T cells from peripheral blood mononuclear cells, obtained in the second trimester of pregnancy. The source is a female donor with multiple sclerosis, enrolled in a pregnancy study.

The CDR3 loop is CASSPSGTSGDTDTQYF. CDR3 DNA sequence: TGTGCCAGCAGTCCGTCCGGGACTAGCGGAGACACAGATACGCAGTATTTT. The genes are TRBV27 and TRBJ2-3; 11 bases align to TRBD2. The CDR3 is made up of 17 amino acids. CDR1 MNHEY and CDR2 SMNVEV come from the germline V gene (reference sequence). With 5 bases clipped from V and 2 bases from J, the junction kept 9 bases outside the gene matches.

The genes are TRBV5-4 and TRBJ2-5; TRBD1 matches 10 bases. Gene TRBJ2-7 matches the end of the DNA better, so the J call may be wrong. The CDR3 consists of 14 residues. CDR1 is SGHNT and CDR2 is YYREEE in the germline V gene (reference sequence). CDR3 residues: CASSPDRGAYEQYF. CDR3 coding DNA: TGTGCCAGCAGCCCGGACAGGGGGGCCTACGAGCAGTACTTC.

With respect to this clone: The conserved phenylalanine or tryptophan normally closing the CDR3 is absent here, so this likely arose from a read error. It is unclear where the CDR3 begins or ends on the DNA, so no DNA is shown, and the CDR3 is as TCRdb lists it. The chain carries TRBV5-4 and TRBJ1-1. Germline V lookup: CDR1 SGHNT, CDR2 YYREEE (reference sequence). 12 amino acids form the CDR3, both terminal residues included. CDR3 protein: CASSYRRPGMGR.

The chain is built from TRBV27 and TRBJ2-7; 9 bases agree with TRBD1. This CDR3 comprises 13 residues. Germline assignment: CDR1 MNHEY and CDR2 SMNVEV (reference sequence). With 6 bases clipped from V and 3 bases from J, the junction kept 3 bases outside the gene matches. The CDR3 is CASRMGQGYEQYF. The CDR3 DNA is TGTGCCAGCAGAATGGGACAGGGCTACGAGCAGTACTTC.

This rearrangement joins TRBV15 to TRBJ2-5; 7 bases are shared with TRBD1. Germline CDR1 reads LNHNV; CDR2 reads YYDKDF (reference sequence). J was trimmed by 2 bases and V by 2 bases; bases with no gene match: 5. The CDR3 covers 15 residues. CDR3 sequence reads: CATSRKGQPQETQYF. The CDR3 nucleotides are TGTGCCACCAGCAGAAAGGGACAGCCTCAAGAGACCCAGTACTTC.

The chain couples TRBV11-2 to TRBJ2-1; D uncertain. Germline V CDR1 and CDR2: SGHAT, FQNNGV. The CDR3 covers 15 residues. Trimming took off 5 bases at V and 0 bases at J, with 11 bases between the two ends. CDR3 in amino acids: CASSPPGLSYNEQFF. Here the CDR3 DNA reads TGTGCCAGCAGCCCACCAGGCCTCTCCTACAATGAGCAGTTCTTC.

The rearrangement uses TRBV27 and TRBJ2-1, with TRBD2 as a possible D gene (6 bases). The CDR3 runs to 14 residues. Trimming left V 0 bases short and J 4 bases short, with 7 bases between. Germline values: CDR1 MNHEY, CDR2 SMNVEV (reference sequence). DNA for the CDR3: TGTGCCAGCAGTTTATCCGGGACTTACAATGAGCAGTTCTTC. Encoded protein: CASSLSGTYNEQFF.

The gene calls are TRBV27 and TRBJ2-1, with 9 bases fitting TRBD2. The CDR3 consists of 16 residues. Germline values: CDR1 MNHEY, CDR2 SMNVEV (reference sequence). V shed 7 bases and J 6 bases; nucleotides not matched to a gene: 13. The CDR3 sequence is CASKSLAGWVLNEQFF. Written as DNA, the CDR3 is TGTGCCAGCAAGTCCCTAGCGGGATGGGTTCTCAATGAGCAGTTCTTC.

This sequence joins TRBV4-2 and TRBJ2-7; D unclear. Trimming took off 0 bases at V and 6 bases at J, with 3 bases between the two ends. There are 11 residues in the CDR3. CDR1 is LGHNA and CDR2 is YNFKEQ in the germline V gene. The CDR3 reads CASSQDREQYF. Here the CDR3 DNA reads TGTGCCAGCAGCCAAGATCGCGAGCAGTACTTC.

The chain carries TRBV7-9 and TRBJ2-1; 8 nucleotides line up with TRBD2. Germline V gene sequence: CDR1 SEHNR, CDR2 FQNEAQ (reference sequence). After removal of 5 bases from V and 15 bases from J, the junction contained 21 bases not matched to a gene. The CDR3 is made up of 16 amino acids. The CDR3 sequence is CASSATWGLEADWRFF. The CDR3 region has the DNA TGTGCCAGCAGCGCTACCTGGGGACTAGAGGCGGACTGGCGGTTCTTC.

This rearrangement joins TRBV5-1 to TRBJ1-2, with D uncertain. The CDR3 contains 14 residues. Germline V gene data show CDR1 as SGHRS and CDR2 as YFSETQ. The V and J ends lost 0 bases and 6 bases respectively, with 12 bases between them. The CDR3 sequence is CASSLGGDFDGYTF. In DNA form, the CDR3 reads TGCGCCAGCAGCTTGGGCGGGGATTTCGATGGCTACACCTTC.

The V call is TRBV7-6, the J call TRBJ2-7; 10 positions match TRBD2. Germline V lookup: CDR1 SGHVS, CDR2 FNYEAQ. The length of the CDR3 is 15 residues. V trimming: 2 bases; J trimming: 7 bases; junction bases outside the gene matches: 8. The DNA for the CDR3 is TGTGCCAGCAGCTTACCACCGCTACTAGCGGGGGAGCAGTACTTC. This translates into CASSLPPLLAGEQYF.

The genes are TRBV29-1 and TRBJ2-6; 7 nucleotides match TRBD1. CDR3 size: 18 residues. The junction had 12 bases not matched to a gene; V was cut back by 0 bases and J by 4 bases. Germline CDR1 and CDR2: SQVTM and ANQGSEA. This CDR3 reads CSVEDFGQADPGANVLTF. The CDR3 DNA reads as TGCAGCGTTGAAGATTTCGGACAGGCCGACCCGGGGGCCAACGTCCTGACTTTC.

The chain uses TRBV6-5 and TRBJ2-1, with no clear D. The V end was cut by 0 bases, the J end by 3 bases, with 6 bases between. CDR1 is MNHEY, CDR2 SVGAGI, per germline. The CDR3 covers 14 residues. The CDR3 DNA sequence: TGTGCCAGCAGTTACTCGAAGAGCTACAATGAGCAGTTCTTC. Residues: CASSYSKSYNEQFF.

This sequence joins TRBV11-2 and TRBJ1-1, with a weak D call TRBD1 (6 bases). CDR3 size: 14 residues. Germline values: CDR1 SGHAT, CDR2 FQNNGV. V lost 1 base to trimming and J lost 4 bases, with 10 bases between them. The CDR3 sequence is CASSLGVGGTEAFF. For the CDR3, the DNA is TGTGCCAGCAGCTTAGGGGTAGGGGGCACTGAAGCTTTCTTT.

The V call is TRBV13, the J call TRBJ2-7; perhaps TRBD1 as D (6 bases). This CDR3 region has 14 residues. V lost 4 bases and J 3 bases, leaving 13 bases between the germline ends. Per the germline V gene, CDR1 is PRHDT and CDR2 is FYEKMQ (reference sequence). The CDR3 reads CASSSRTVIYEQYF. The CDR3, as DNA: TGTGCCAGCAGCTCCCGGACAGTCATCTACGAGCAGTACTTC.

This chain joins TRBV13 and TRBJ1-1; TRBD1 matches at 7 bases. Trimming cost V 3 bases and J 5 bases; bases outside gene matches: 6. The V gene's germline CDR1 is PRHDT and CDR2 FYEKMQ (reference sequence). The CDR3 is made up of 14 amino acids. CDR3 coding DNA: TGTGCCAGCAGCTTGACAGGGCCTCGAACTGAAGCTTTCTTT. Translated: CASSLTGPRTEAFF. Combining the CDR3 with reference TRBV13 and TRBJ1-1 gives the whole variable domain AAGVIQSPRHLIKEKRETATLKCYPIPRHDTVYWYQQGPGQDPQFLISFYEKMQSDKGSIPDRFSAQQFSDYHSELNMSSLELGDSALYFCASSLTGPRTEAFFGQGTRLTVV.

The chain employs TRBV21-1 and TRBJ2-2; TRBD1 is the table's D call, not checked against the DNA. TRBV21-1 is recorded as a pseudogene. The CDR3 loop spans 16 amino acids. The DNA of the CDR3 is TGTGCCAGCAGCAATCCAGGGGGAGGAGACACCGGGGAGCTGTTTTTT. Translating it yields CASSNPGGGDTGELFF.